One sample yielded the 27 T cell receptor beta chains listed below, sequenced in a study of Graves' ophthalmopathy and Graves' hyperthyroidism. Amplification from RNA transcripts yielded the TCR beta CDR3 regions. An opening RT-PCR round employed HTBI primers and preceded a second-round multiplex PCR. TCRdb processed the multiplex PCR reads anew with MiXCR; each CDR3 protein has one entry. The sample carries fewer than 400,000 distinct CDR3 sequences, about 16% recorded once. The specimen sequenced was peripheral blood. The receptor source for this set is a woman aged 18-29 years with Graves' ophthalmopathy.

In this sample, this clonotype turned up many times. The chain joins TRBV5-1 to TRBJ2-2, with TRBD1 as a possible D gene (6 bases). Trimming stripped 2 bases from V and 8 bases from J, with 16 bases between. The V gene's germline CDR1 is SGHRS and CDR2 YFSETQ. CDR3 length: 15 residues. The CDR3 DNA reads TGCGCCAGCAGCTTTGGACAGATGTCACCGGGGGAGCTGTTTTTT. This codes for CASSFGQMSPGELFF.

This clonotype was seen at least ten times. CDR3 coding DNA: TGTGCCAGCAGTTTATGGACAGGGAGGACCGGGGAGCTGTTTTTT. Translation: CASSLWTGRTGELFF. The chain recombines TRBV28 with TRBJ2-2, with D maybe TRBD1 (7 bases). Trimming stripped 0 bases from V and 5 bases from J, with 10 bases between. The CDR3 contains 15 residues. Germline CDR1 MDHEN, CDR2 SYDVKM.

This clonotype was counted many times. The chain has TRBV11-2 and TRBJ2-7; tentative D call: TRBD2 (6 bases). CDR1 and CDR2 from the germline V gene are SGHAT and FQNNGV. Trimming cost V 2 bases and J 4 bases, with 15 bases left between them. The CDR3 consists of 15 residues. The CDR3 DNA sequence: TGTGCCAGCAGCTTAATCTCCACGGGGGAATACGAGCAGTACTTC. Its protein product is CASSLISTGEYEQYF. The full variable domain, in which reference TRBV11-2 and TRBJ2-7 provide the parts outside the CDR3, is EAGVAQSPRYKIIEKRQSVAFWCNPISGHATLYWYQQILGQGPKLLIQFQNNGVVDDSQLPKDRFSAERLKGVDSTLKIQPAKLEDSAVYLCASSLISTGEYEQYFGPGTRLTVT.

This clonotype was counted ten times or more. V is TRBV7-2 and J is TRBJ1-2, with 8 bases matching TRBD1. Germline V gene lookup returns CDR1 SGHTA and CDR2 FQGNSA. J was trimmed by 8 bases and V by 1 base; bases with no gene match: 21. The CDR3 is 19 residues long. Written as DNA, the CDR3 is TGTGCCAGCAGCTTAGGGCTGATCAGGGGGCGGCAGGGGCATTGGGGCTACACCTTC. It encodes CASSLGLIRGRQGHWGYTF.

There are many counts of this clonotype. Written as DNA, the CDR3 is TGTGCCAGCAGACGACAGTTTAATTTCTATGGCTACACCTTC. It codes for CASRRQFNFYGYTF. V gene TRBV6-5 combines with J gene TRBJ1-2; perhaps TRBD1 as D (5 bases). CDR1 is MNHEY, CDR2 SVGAGI, per germline. The length of the CDR3 is 14 residues. V was clipped by 6 bases and J by 4 bases, with 15 bases between them.

This clonotype was seen repeatedly, ten times or more. The J gene is TRBJ2-5, the V gene TRBV4-3; TRBD2 aligns across 14 bases. Germline CDR1 reads LGHNA; CDR2 reads YSLEER. There are 17 residues in the CDR3. Unmatched junction bases numbered 9, after V lost 4 bases and J lost 5 bases. This CDR3 is CASSRGLAGVGYETQYF. The CDR3, as DNA: TGCGCCAGCAGCCGGGGACTAGCGGGAGTCGGATACGAGACCCAGTACTTC.

In its sample, this clonotype was seen many times. V usage is TRBV6-1 and J usage is TRBJ2-5; the D gene is possibly TRBD2 (6 bases). V lost 6 bases and J lost 4, with 21 bases in between. CDR1 and CDR2 from the germline V gene are MNHNS and SASEGT. This CDR3 spans 16 amino acids. CDR3 DNA sequence: TGTGCCAGCAGACCCCGGGTAACGGGAGTAGGAGAGACCCAGTACTTC. This sequence encodes CASRPRVTGVGETQYF.

This clonotype occurred a few times. Possible read error: a much larger clone is one base away. This CDR3 reads CVSSPNMNTEAFF. The CDR3 nucleotides are TGCGTCAGCAGCCCGAATATGAACACTGAAGCTTTCTTT. The chain recombines TRBV4-3 with TRBJ1-1; no firm D call. The CDR3 runs 13 residues. Germline-derived CDR1 and CDR2 are LGHNA and YSLEER.

This clonotype was recorded many times. The chain recombines TRBV12-3 or TRBV12-4 with TRBJ1-2; 9 nucleotides line up with TRBD1. The CDR3 loop spans 14 amino acids. J gave up 4 bases and V 3 bases, and 3 bases lay outside the gene matches. For the CDR3, the DNA is TGTGCCAGCAGTTTCGGACAGGGGACCTATGGCTACACCTTC. Its protein is CASSFGQGTYGYTF.

The V and J genes are TRBV12-3 or TRBV12-4 and TRBJ1-1, with D perhaps TRBD1 (6 bases). V lost 3 bases and J lost 6, with 14 bases in between. The CDR3 runs 14 residues. The CDR3 loop is CASSFWGAGSEAFF. CDR3 nucleotides: TGTGCCAGCAGTTTTTGGGGGGCTGGGTCTGAAGCTTTCTTT.

The sample holds many counts of this clonotype. The chain carries TRBV29-1 and TRBJ2-5; D unresolved. This CDR3 has 9 residues. The V gene's germline CDR1 is SQVTM and CDR2 ANQGSEA. V dropped 5 bases and J dropped 5 bases, with 3 bases sitting between them. For the CDR3, the DNA is TGCAGCGTTCAGGAGACCCAGTACTTC. It yields the protein CSVQETQYF.

Many counts were recorded for this clonotype. In DNA, the CDR3 is TGTGCCAGCAGTGAGACTAGCGGGAGAGGCAAAGATACGCAGTATTTT. Protein: CASSETSGRGKDTQYF. The chain recombines TRBV6-1 with TRBJ2-3, with 12 bases matching TRBD2. Germline trimming cut 3 bases from V and 5 bases from J; bases unmatched to any gene: 6. Per germline, CDR1 MNHNS and CDR2 SASEGT. The CDR3 runs to 16 residues.

As for this clonotype: It may be a read error: a sequence one base away is much more abundant. This rearrangement joins TRBV6-2 or TRBV6-3 to TRBJ1-1; D gene uncertain. CDR3 length: 13 residues. Germline CDR1 reads MNHEY; CDR2 reads SVGEGT. The CDR3 DNA follows: TGTGCCATCAGTTATATAATGAACACTGAAGCTTTCTTT. It translates to CAISYIMNTEAFF.

The V gene is TRBV24-1, the J gene TRBJ2-2; D is perhaps TRBD1 or TRBD2 (5 bases each). V lost 0 bases and J 6 bases, leaving 13 bases between the germline ends. The CDR3 runs to 16 residues. The V gene's germline CDR1 is KGHDR and CDR2 SFDVKD. The CDR3 here is CATSDLMVWGPGELFF. The CDR3 nucleotides are TGTGCCACCAGTGATTTGATGGTCTGGGGACCCGGGGAGCTGTTTTTT.

This clonotype was detected a few times. The chain joins TRBV12-3 or TRBV12-4 to TRBJ1-2; D possibly corresponds to TRBD1 (5 bases). Deletions cut 4 bases from V and 5 bases from J, with 14 bases between. The CDR3 sequence is 14 residues long. CDR3 protein: CASSSGKEGYGYTF. CDR3 coding DNA: TGTGCCAGCAGTTCAGGGAAAGAAGGGTATGGCTACACCTTC.

This clonotype is a singleton in its sample. The gene calls are TRBV28 and TRBJ2-7; maybe TRBD1 (5 bases). Germline loops: CDR1 MDHEN, CDR2 SYDVKM. Trimming cost V 6 bases and J 7 bases, with 16 bases left between them. CDR3 length: 13 residues. This CDR3 reads CASSEESGREQYF. CDR3 nucleotide sequence: TGTGCCAGCAGCGAAGAGTCAGGGCGAGAGCAGTACTTC.

Ten or more counts support this clonotype. The gene calls are TRBV7-2 and TRBJ1-1, with D uncertain. V gave up 1 base and J gave up 1 base, with 10 bases separating them. Per germline, CDR1 SGHTA and CDR2 FQGNSA. CDR3 length equals 15 residues. The CDR3 region has the DNA TGTGCCAGCAGCTTAGAGCCGGGCGGGAACACTGAAGCTTTCTTT. The encoded protein is CASSLEPGGNTEAFF.

In its sample, this clonotype was seen many times. CDR3 in amino acids: CASSFHRDSYEQYF. The CDR3 nucleotides read TGTGCCAGCAGCTTTCACAGGGATTCCTACGAGCAGTACTTC. The rearrangement joins TRBV6-5 to TRBJ2-7; the D gene is possibly TRBD1 (6 bases). CDR1 MNHEY and CDR2 SVGAGI come from the germline V gene. This CDR3 is built from 14 residues. Trimming cost V 6 bases and J 1 base, with 13 bases left between them.

This clonotype was seen many times. The rearrangement joins TRBV5-8 to TRBJ2-7, with 9 bases identical to TRBD1. The trim removed 2 bases at V and 2 bases at J, leaving 5 bases unmatched. The germline gives CDR1 SGHTS, CDR2 YDEGEE. CDR3 size: 15 residues. CDR3 bases: TGTGCCAGCAGCTTCTCCGGGACAGGGACCTACGAGCAGTACTTC. Amino acid sequence: CASSFSGTGTYEQYF.

The CDR3 nucleotides are TGTGCCAGCAGTTTGGGTACACGGGGGACCCAGTACTTC. This sequence encodes CASSLGTRGTQYF. This chain joins TRBV12-3 or TRBV12-4 and TRBJ2-5; the D gene is possibly TRBD2 (5 bases). V lost 3 bases, J lost 7 bases, and 12 bases lay in between. This CDR3 spans 13 amino acids.

In this sample, this clonotype turned up once. The genes are TRBV12-3 or TRBV12-4 and TRBJ1-3, with D perhaps TRBD1 (5 bases). With 3 bases removed from V and 7 bases from J, the gap between germline ends came to 13 bases. This CDR3 comprises 14 residues. CDR3 sequence: CASSFWDPRNTIYF. The CDR3, as DNA: TGTGCCAGCAGTTTTTGGGACCCGCGCAACACCATATATTTT.

This clonotype was seen at least ten times. The chain links TRBV6-2 or TRBV6-3 to TRBJ1-3; no firm D call. There are 18 residues in the CDR3. The V gene's germline CDR1 is MNHEY and CDR2 SVGEGT. The V end lost 6 bases, the J end lost 1 base, and 22 bases lay between the germline ends. CDR3 nucleotides: TGTGCCAGCAGCCTAAACCGACAAGTGGGATCTTCTGGAAACACCATATATTTT. It specifies CASSLNRQVGSSGNTIYF.

This clonotype was seen many times. The chain carries TRBV10-3 and TRBJ1-1; no clear D. The germline gives CDR1 ENHRY, CDR2 SYGVKD. The CDR3 is 13 amino acids. With 3 bases removed from V and 0 bases from J, the gap between germline ends came to 5 bases. The CDR3 protein is CAISDSMNTEAFF. The CDR3 coding sequence is TGTGCCATCAGTGACAGCATGAACACTGAAGCTTTCTTT.

At least ten counts were recorded for this clonotype. This chain links TRBV28 with TRBJ2-7, with D possibly matching TRBD2 (6 bases). Per germline, CDR1 MDHEN and CDR2 SYDVKM. The CDR3 loop spans 15 amino acids. The V gene lost 4 bases and the J gene lost 2 bases, with 15 bases spanning the gap. The CDR3 reads CASSSVQWRAYEQYF. In DNA form, the CDR3 reads TGTGCCAGCAGTTCCGTACAGTGGAGGGCCTACGAGCAGTACTTC.

This clonotype was picked up many times. The V and J genes are TRBV4-3 and TRBJ2-7; 8 bases are a match to TRBD1. There are 15 residues in the CDR3. The ends lost 4 bases at V and 2 bases at J; junction bases unmatched: 7. Germline V gives CDR1 LGHNA, CDR2 YSLEER. The CDR3 reads CASSPNDRGPYEQYF. For the CDR3, the DNA is TGCGCCAGCAGCCCAAATGACAGGGGTCCCTACGAGCAGTACTTC.

This clonotype was counted ten times or more. The chain is built from TRBV12-3 or TRBV12-4 and TRBJ1-6, with D possibly being TRBD1 (5 bases). The CDR3 has 15 amino acids. The V and J ends lost 2 bases and 7 bases respectively, with 12 bases between them. Here the CDR3 reads CASSLRQGENSPLHF. Here the CDR3 DNA reads TGTGCCAGCAGTTTAAGGCAGGGAGAGAATTCACCCCTCCACTTT.

This clonotype was observed at least ten times. The genes are TRBV7-2 and TRBJ1-5; D may be TRBD1 (6 bases). The CDR3 runs to 14 residues. Germline V gene lookup returns CDR1 SGHTA and CDR2 FQGNSA. The ends were cut back, 0 bases at V and 8 bases at J, with 11 bases in the middle. The CDR3 loop reads CASSLARAGEPQHF. The CDR3 coding sequence is TGTGCCAGCAGCTTAGCACGGGCAGGGGAGCCCCAGCATTTT.